The 9 T cell receptor beta chains reported below all come from one sample, sequenced in a study of T-cell memory formation after mild COVID-19. One entry per CDR3 protein results from TCRdb running MiXCR on the 5' RACE reads. The table includes over 450,000 distinct CDR3 sequences, about a fifth detected once. Source material: PBMCs or a T cell subset sorted from them (not recorded which). These receptors were taken from an adult woman who had mild COVID-19 (a few samples of this study predate the infection). Cell type and time point are not known.

The gene calls are TRBV20-1 and TRBJ2-3; D ambiguous. V lost 0 bases, J lost 6 bases, and 7 bases lay in between. CDR3 length equals 12 residues. Germline V lookup: CDR1 DFQATT, CDR2 SNEGSKA (reference sequence). CDR3: CSARDPWDTQYF. The DNA of the CDR3 is TGCAGTGCTAGAGATCCCTGGGATACGCAGTATTTT.

This clonotype was observed a handful of times. The chain joins TRBV4-1 to TRBJ2-3; D might be TRBD1 (6 bases). CDR1 and CDR2 from the germline V gene are MGHRA and YSYEKL. The CDR3 has 16 amino acids. The V gene lost 5 bases and the J gene lost 0 bases, with 15 bases spanning the gap. The CDR3 is CASSFLGDTSTDTQYF. CDR3 bases: TGCGCCAGCAGCTTTCTCGGGGACACTAGCACAGATACGCAGTATTTT.

Only a few counts were recorded for this clonotype. The chain is built from TRBV10-3 and TRBJ1-1; D gene ambiguous. V lost 4 bases to trimming and J lost 2 bases, with 8 bases between them. Germline V CDR1 and CDR2: ENHRY, SYGVKD. The CDR3 spans 13 residues. The CDR3 coding sequence is TGTGCCATCAGTGGGATCATCAACACTGAAGCTTTCTTT. Protein: CAISGIINTEAFF.

The chain links TRBV24-1 to TRBJ2-5; 10 bases align to TRBD1. Trimming removed 9 bases from V and 3 bases from J; junction bases left unmatched: 12. The CDR3 loop spans 16 amino acids. Germline CDR1 KGHDR, CDR2 SFDVKD. The CDR3, as DNA: TGTGCCACCTCAACCGACAGGGGGCAGAGGGAAGAGACCCAGTACTTC. This gives the protein CATSTDRGQREETQYF.

There are a few counts of this clonotype. The CDR3 loop is CASSSLYDSPLHF. Here the CDR3 DNA reads TGTGCCAGCAGCAGCTTATATGATTCACCCCTCCACTTT. The chain joins TRBV7-6 to TRBJ1-6; D is ambiguous. The CDR3 extends over 13 amino acids. From germline, CDR1 is SGHVS and CDR2 FNYEAQ. V was cut by 5 bases and J by 8 bases, with 10 bases left in between.

This chain links TRBV5-1 with TRBJ2-7; 7 bases line up with TRBD1. The germline V gene encodes CDR1 SGHRS and CDR2 YFSETQ. The length of the CDR3 is 15 residues. V lost 0 bases and J lost 7; bases outside the gene matches: 10. This chain's CDR3 is CASSLEPGQPLEQYF. The CDR3 DNA reads as TGCGCCAGCAGCTTGGAGCCGGGACAGCCCCTGGAGCAGTACTTC. Looking up the rest from reference TRBV5-1 and TRBJ2-7 gives the full variable domain: KAGVTQTPRYLIKTRGQQVTLSCSPISGHRSVSWYQQTPGQGLQFLFEYFSETQRNKGNFPGRFSGRQFSNSRSEMNVSTLELGDSALYLCASSLEPGQPLEQYFGPGTRLTVT.

This clonotype was seen only a few times. The chain links TRBV24-1 to TRBJ2-4, with 12 bases aligning to TRBD1. Germline values: CDR1 KGHDR, CDR2 SFDVKD. This CDR3 has 17 residues. J lost 8 bases, V lost 3 bases, and 10 bases had no gene match. The CDR3 DNA follows: TGTGCCACCAGTGATGGACGACCGGGACAGGGGGCGTACATTCAGTACTTC. Its translation is CATSDGRPGQGAYIQYF.

This rearrangement joins TRBV7-2 to TRBJ2-3, with a tentative D call TRBD1 (5 bases). Trimming took off 5 bases at V and 6 bases at J, with 12 bases between the two ends. CDR1 and CDR2 (germline): SGHTA, FQGNSA. This CDR3 is 13 amino acids long. CDR3 bases: TGTGCCAGCAGCCCATATAAGGGGGATACGCAGTATTTT. Protein: CASSPYKGDTQYF.

This chain joins TRBV6-2 or TRBV6-3 and TRBJ2-7; possible D gene TRBD1, 5 bases. V was trimmed by 0 bases and J by 2 bases, leaving 8 bases between them. Germline CDR1 and CDR2: MNHEY and SVGEGT. The CDR3 consists of 14 residues. The CDR3 loop reads CASSYSRGTYEQYF. The DNA for the CDR3 is TGTGCCAGCAGTTACTCTAGGGGAACCTACGAGCAGTACTTC.